Listed below are T cell receptor beta chains from one sample, sequenced in a study of T cells after yellow fever vaccination. Each CDR3 protein is one row after TCRdb ran MiXCR on the 5' RACE reads. The sample shows 250,000 to 300,000 distinct CDR3 sequences, about an eighth of them seen only once. Material: CD4+ T cells sorted from PBMCs, obtained 45 days after the yellow fever booster vaccination. Receptors originate from a man aged 25-40 years who received the YFV17D yellow fever vaccine. CDR3s include the opening cysteine and the closing phenylalanine or tryptophan. D genes are given only for firm matches. Some rows have no size entry. The others give once, few or many, or a class for an expanded clone.

d_call: .; v_call: TRBV7-2; clone_size: .; j_call: TRBJ2-3; cdr3_nt: TGTGCCAGCAGCGGGGGTAAGGGAGGCACAGATACGCAGTATTTT; cdr3_aa: CASSGGKGGTDTQYF
d_call: .; v_call: TRBV7-2; clone_size: few; j_call: TRBJ1-5; cdr3_nt: TGTGCCAGCAGCTTTAACTCAGGGAATCAGCCCCAGCATTTT; cdr3_aa: CASSFNSGNQPQHF
d_call: TRBD1; v_call: TRBV29-1; clone_size: .; j_call: TRBJ2-1; cdr3_nt: TGCAGCCTTAAAACAGGGGGCGCTGAAAATGAGCAGTTCTTC; cdr3_aa: CSLKTGGAENEQFF
d_call: TRBD2; v_call: TRBV5-6; clone_size: .; j_call: TRBJ2-7; cdr3_nt: TGTGCCAGCAACTTCGGGACTAGCTCCTACGAGCAGTACTTC; cdr3_aa: CASNFGTSSYEQYF
d_call: TRBD1; v_call: TRBV29-1; clone_size: .; j_call: TRBJ2-7; cdr3_nt: TGCAGCGTTGGACAGGGTGGCTACGAGCAGTACTTC; cdr3_aa: CSVGQGGYEQYF
d_call: TRBD2; v_call: TRBV9; clone_size: few; j_call: TRBJ2-7; cdr3_nt: TGTGCCAGCAGCCGCCTAGCGGGGGGCTACGAGCAGTACTTC; cdr3_aa: CASSRLAGGYEQYF
d_call: TRBD1; v_call: TRBV5-6; clone_size: few; j_call: TRBJ1-1; cdr3_nt: TGTGCCAGCAGCACCGGGACAGTCCTGAACACTGAAGCTTTCTTT; cdr3_aa: CASSTGTVLNTEAFF
d_call: .; v_call: TRBV7-2; clone_size: many; j_call: TRBJ2-1; cdr3_nt: TGTGCCAGCAGCTTGGGCCCTTCCGCCTACAATGAGCAGTTCTTC; cdr3_aa: CASSLGPSAYNEQFF
d_call: TRBD2; v_call: TRBV6-1; clone_size: .; j_call: TRBJ2-1; cdr3_nt: TGTGCCAGCAGACTTCTAGCGGGAGCGGATGAGCAGTTCTTC; cdr3_aa: CASRLLAGADEQFF
d_call: .; v_call: TRBV6-2/TRBV6-3; clone_size: .; j_call: TRBJ2-7; cdr3_nt: TGTGCCAGCAGTTACCCCCGGACGGGTAGCTCCTACGAGCAGTACTTC; cdr3_aa: CASSYPRTGSSYEQYF
d_call: .; v_call: TRBV30; clone_size: few; j_call: TRBJ2-1; cdr3_nt: TGTGCCTGGCTCCCCGATCCTCTGGCCTCCAATGAGCAGTTCTTC; cdr3_aa: CAWLPDPLASNEQFF
d_call: .; v_call: TRBV18; clone_size: .; j_call: TRBJ2-2; cdr3_nt: TGTGCCAGCTCATCCCCGGAAGGCCCCCCGGGACTCGAGCTGTTTTTT; cdr3_aa: CASSSPEGPPGLELFF
d_call: TRBD2; v_call: TRBV20-1; clone_size: few; j_call: TRBJ2-1; cdr3_nt: TGCAGTGCTAGAGAACCGTTGAAATATTGGACTAGCGGGAGGGACCATGAGCAGTTCTTC; cdr3_aa: CSAREPLKYWTSGRDHEQFF
d_call: .; v_call: TRBV12-3/TRBV12-4; clone_size: .; j_call: TRBJ2-3; cdr3_nt: TGTGCCAGCACGCAGGGGCTGCTCGGCACAGATACGCAGTATTTT; cdr3_aa: CASTQGLLGTDTQYF
d_call: TRBD2; v_call: TRBV20-1; clone_size: few; j_call: TRBJ2-1; cdr3_nt: TGCAGTGCTAGTAGCGGGAAAAACTACAATGAGCAGTTCTTC; cdr3_aa: CSASSGKNYNEQFF
d_call: .; v_call: TRBV4-2; clone_size: .; j_call: TRBJ2-1; cdr3_nt: TGTGCCAGCAGCGGGCAGGGGGTAAGATGGAGGGAAGGTTACAATGAGCAGTTCTTC; cdr3_aa: CASSGQGVRWREGYNEQFF
d_call: .; v_call: TRBV7-3; clone_size: few; j_call: TRBJ2-7; cdr3_nt: TGTGCCAGCAGCTTACGCCCCGGTGCGTCCTACGAGCAGTACTTC; cdr3_aa: CASSLRPGASYEQYF
d_call: .; v_call: TRBV7-2; clone_size: .; j_call: TRBJ2-7; cdr3_nt: TGTGCCAGCAGTTACGACGCCGGGACCGATAATCGGTACTTC; cdr3_aa: CASSYDAGTDNRYF
d_call: TRBD2; v_call: TRBV7-9; clone_size: few; j_call: TRBJ2-7; cdr3_nt: TGTGCCAGCATCAAGGGGATGGGACTAGTCCCCTACGAGCAGTACTTC; cdr3_aa: CASIKGMGLVPYEQYF
d_call: .; v_call: TRBV20-1; clone_size: .; j_call: TRBJ2-4; cdr3_nt: TGCAGTGCTAGCGCGGGAGCCAAAAACATTCAGTACTTC; cdr3_aa: CSASAGAKNIQYF
d_call: .; v_call: TRBV20-1; clone_size: .; j_call: TRBJ1-1; cdr3_nt: TGCAGTGCTCCTACAGGGAAACCTGAAGCTTTCTTT; cdr3_aa: CSAPTGKPEAFF
d_call: .; v_call: TRBV5-1; clone_size: once; j_call: TRBJ2-5; cdr3_nt: TGCGCCAGCGAACTCCAAGAGACCCAGTACTTC; cdr3_aa: CASELQETQYF
d_call: TRBD2; v_call: TRBV20-1; clone_size: many; j_call: TRBJ2-1; cdr3_nt: TGCAGTGCTAGAACGGGAGGAACCTACAATGAGCAGTTCTTC; cdr3_aa: CSARTGGTYNEQFF
d_call: .; v_call: TRBV9; clone_size: few; j_call: TRBJ2-3; cdr3_nt: TGTGCCAGCAGCTTCAGGGTTTTGGATACGCAGTATTTT; cdr3_aa: CASSFRVLDTQYF
d_call: .; v_call: TRBV5-1; clone_size: .; j_call: TRBJ2-1; cdr3_nt: TGCGCCAGCAGTATAGGGGCGCGGGACAATGAGCAGTTCTTC; cdr3_aa: CASSIGARDNEQFF
d_call: .; v_call: TRBV20-1; clone_size: few; j_call: TRBJ2-3; cdr3_nt: TGCAGTGCTACCCCCGTAGGACAGAGCACAGATACGCAGTATTTT; cdr3_aa: CSATPVGQSTDTQYF
d_call: TRBD2; v_call: TRBV7-9; clone_size: few; j_call: TRBJ2-2; cdr3_nt: TGTGCCAGCCGAGGGACTAGCGGAAAAACAGGGGAGCTGTTTTTT; cdr3_aa: CASRGTSGKTGELFF
d_call: .; v_call: TRBV20-1; clone_size: many; j_call: TRBJ2-5; cdr3_nt: TGCAGTGCTAGAGTTCCTTTAGTCCGAACCCAGTACTTC; cdr3_aa: CSARVPLVRTQYF
d_call: .; v_call: TRBV20-1; clone_size: few; j_call: TRBJ1-5; cdr3_nt: TGCAGTGCTAGAATGGGGCATCAGCCCCAGCATTTT; cdr3_aa: CSARMGHQPQHF
d_call: .; v_call: TRBV20-1; clone_size: few; j_call: TRBJ2-4; cdr3_nt: TGCAGTGCTAAACCCTTAGGGGCGCGTGCCAAAAACATTCAGTACTTC; cdr3_aa: CSAKPLGARAKNIQYF
d_call: TRBD2; v_call: TRBV7-2; clone_size: .; j_call: TRBJ2-3; cdr3_nt: TGTGCCAGCAGCCGCCAGCGGGAGACAGATACGCAGTATTTT; cdr3_aa: CASSRQRETDTQYF
d_call: .; v_call: TRBV7-2; clone_size: .; j_call: TRBJ2-7; cdr3_nt: TGTGCCAGCACCGAAAGCAGGGGGGCTAGCTCCTACGAGCAGTACTTC; cdr3_aa: CASTESRGASSYEQYF
d_call: TRBD2; v_call: TRBV15; clone_size: .; j_call: TRBJ2-1; cdr3_nt: TGTGCCACCAGCAGAGGCTCCCTTAGCGGGAGGGTTATCTTC; cdr3_aa: CATSRGSLSGRVIF
d_call: .; v_call: TRBV5-1; clone_size: .; j_call: TRBJ2-1; cdr3_nt: TGCGCCAGCAGCTTAGGCGCGGGGGCAGCAAATGAGCAGTTCTTC; cdr3_aa: CASSLGAGAANEQFF
d_call: TRBD1; v_call: TRBV6-1; clone_size: .; j_call: TRBJ2-7; cdr3_nt: TGTGCCAGCAGTCCCATGACAGGGCCCTACGAGCAGTACTTC; cdr3_aa: CASSPMTGPYEQYF
d_call: TRBD1; v_call: TRBV7-6; clone_size: .; j_call: TRBJ1-4; cdr3_nt: TGTGCCAGCAGCTACGGACAGGGGGCAGGTGCAACTAATGAAAAACTGTTTTTT; cdr3_aa: CASSYGQGAGATNEKLFF
d_call: .; v_call: TRBV29-1; clone_size: .; j_call: TRBJ2-7; cdr3_nt: TGCAGCGTTGGGGGGCTATCCGGGGCCGAGCAGTACTTC; cdr3_aa: CSVGGLSGAEQYF
d_call: .; v_call: TRBV15; clone_size: .; j_call: TRBJ1-1; cdr3_nt: TGTGCCACCAGCGAGGGCGTGAACACTGAAGCTTTCTTT; cdr3_aa: CATSEGVNTEAFF
d_call: .; v_call: TRBV20-1; clone_size: .; j_call: TRBJ2-5; cdr3_nt: TGCAGTGCTAGAGATGTCAGGGGCCGACAAGAGACCCAGTACTTC; cdr3_aa: CSARDVRGRQETQYF
d_call: .; v_call: TRBV5-6; clone_size: .; j_call: TRBJ1-3; cdr3_nt: TGTGCCAGCACCTTACACCTCTCTGGAAACACCATATATTTT; cdr3_aa: CASTLHLSGNTIYF